Below, 30 T cell receptor beta chains from the same sample are listed, as sequenced in a study of cytomegalovirus exposure and HLA in healthy donors. Both 60 Vbeta primers and 13 Jbeta primers went into the PCR. Assay used: immunoSEQ multiplex PCR; TCRdb lists only in-frame clones, some missing. The sample includes 100,000 to 150,000 clones, around 72% of them seen just once. The source material was PBMCs. All receptors come from a man aged 30 to 45 in good health and CMV-seronegative.

This clone was detected once. The chain links TRBV2 to TRBJ2-7; 8 positions match TRBD1. CDR3 size: 14 residues. The germline CDR1 and CDR2 sequences are SNHLY and FYNNEI. Trimming took 2 bases from V and 7 from J; bases not matched to a gene: 7. CDR3 in amino acids: CASSEWDRTGEQYF. DNA for the CDR3: TGTGCCAGCAGTGAATGGGACAGGACGGGGGAGCAGTACTTC.

In its sample, this clone was seen once. The V gene is TRBV7-3, the J gene TRBJ2-3; the D gene is possibly TRBD1 (6 bases). The germline CDR1 and CDR2 sequences are SGHTA and FQGTGA. Trimming removed 5 bases from V and 0 bases from J, with 6 bases in between. This CDR3 spans 13 amino acids. This CDR3 reads CASSGQSTDTQYF. Here the CDR3 DNA reads TGTGCCAGCAGCGGACAGAGCACAGATACGCAGTATTTT.

V gene TRBV6-1 combines with J gene TRBJ1-1; 8 nucleotides agree with TRBD1. The CDR3 sequence is 14 residues long. The ends lost 3 bases at V and 7 bases at J; junction bases unmatched: 7. Germline loops: CDR1 MNHNS, CDR2 SASEGT. The CDR3 bases are TGTGCCAGCAGTGACAGGGGGCGAGCAGTTGAAGCTTTCTTT. As protein: CASSDRGRAVEAFF.

This clone was counted between two and nine times. CDR3 DNA: TGTGCCAGCAGCGAAGGGCGCGGGGGGGCCCCAGATACGCAGTATTTT. Amino acids: CASSEGRGGAPDTQYF. This chain connects TRBV7-3 to TRBJ2-3, with 9 bases matching TRBD2. The length of the CDR3 is 16 residues. Germline V lookup: CDR1 SGHTA, CDR2 FQGTGA. V lost 5 bases and J lost 4; bases outside the gene matches: 10.

The rearrangement uses TRBV11-2 and TRBJ2-7, with 12 positions matching TRBD2. After removal of 1 base from V and 3 bases from J, the junction contained 4 bases not matched to a gene. The germline CDR1 and CDR2 sequences are SGHAT and FQNNGV. This CDR3 region has 16 residues. CDR3 in amino acids: CASSLGASGGVYEQYF. For the CDR3, the DNA is TGTGCCAGCAGCTTAGGGGCTAGCGGGGGGGTCTACGAGCAGTACTTC.

Only a few counts were recorded for this clone. This chain links TRBV6-5 with TRBJ2-5, with D hard to call. Between the trimmed V and J ends, which lost 2 bases and 5 bases, there was a span of 12 bases. The CDR3 runs to 14 residues. The germline V gene has CDR1 MNHEY and CDR2 SVGAGI. The CDR3 DNA sequence: TGTGCCAGCAGTTACAGGCAGCCGGAGGAGACCCAGTACTTC. This encodes CASSYRQPEETQYF.

The gene calls are TRBV2 and TRBJ2-3; 8 bases match TRBD1. Germline V gives CDR1 SNHLY, CDR2 FYNNEI. Losses at the gene ends were 6 bases for V and 1 base for J; bases not matched to a gene: 3. The CDR3 runs 14 residues. CDR3 region: CASRSTGGTDTQYF. The CDR3 nucleotides are TGTGCCAGCAGGTCGACAGGGGGCACAGATACGCAGTATTTT. The complete variable domain, with remaining parts taken from reference TRBV2 and TRBJ2-3, reads EPEVTQTPSHQVTQMGQEVILRCVPISNHLYFYWYRQILGQKVEFLVSFYNNEISEKSEIFDDQFSVERPDGSNFTLKIRSTKLEDSAMYFCASRSTGGTDTQYFGPGTRLTVL.

The chain employs TRBV6-5 and TRBJ1-1; 10 bases are shared with TRBD1. The CDR3 is 16 residues long. Trimming cost V 2 bases and J 4 bases; bases outside gene matches: 7. Germline loops: CDR1 MNHEY, CDR2 SVGAGI. Here the CDR3 DNA reads TGTGCCAGCAGTTACCCAGAGGACAGGGGGGGCACTGAAGCTTTCTTT. This gives the protein CASSYPEDRGGTEAFF.

This clone was seen repeatedly, ten times or more. The chain is built from TRBV6-1 and TRBJ1-5, with 9 bases identical to TRBD1. The CDR3 contains 15 residues. Germline V gene data show CDR1 as MNHNS and CDR2 as SASEGT. V dropped 1 base and J dropped 5; count of bases not matched to a gene: 3. In DNA form, the CDR3 reads TGTGCCAGCAGTGAAGAGACAGGGGGTCATCAGCCCCAGCATTTT. Protein: CASSEETGGHQPQHF.

The chain has TRBV5-1 and TRBJ2-3; D may be TRBD1 (5 bases). Germline values: CDR1 SGHRS, CDR2 YFSETQ. The V end lost 0 bases, the J end lost 1 base, and 12 bases lay between the germline ends. There are 16 residues in the CDR3. CDR3 DNA: TGCGCCAGCAGCTTGGAGGGGCCTCTAGGCACAGATACGCAGTATTTT. Its translation is CASSLEGPLGTDTQYF.

The table lists this clone with a few counts. The chain links TRBV9 to TRBJ1-2; no clear D. The CDR3 has 14 amino acids. Germline-derived CDR1 and CDR2 are SGDLS and YYNGEE. V lost 0 bases, J lost 8 bases, and 14 bases lay in between. CDR3 loop: CASSVVPASKGYTF. CDR3 nucleotide sequence: TGTGCCAGCAGCGTAGTACCCGCGTCCAAGGGCTACACCTTC.

The chain recombines TRBV23-1 with TRBJ1-4, with 12 nucleotides matching TRBD1. TRBV23-1 is identified as an open reading frame with a role that is uncertain. This CDR3 spans 16 amino acids. The junction had 4 bases not matched to a gene; V was cut back by 1 base and J by 7 bases. The CDR3 reads CASSQYGTGGLEKLFF. The CDR3 region has the DNA TGCGCCAGCAGTCAATACGGGACAGGGGGCCTTGAAAAACTGTTTTTT.

This sequence joins TRBV28 and TRBJ1-2; D is possibly TRBD1 (5 bases). The CDR3 loop spans 14 amino acids. Per germline, CDR1 MDHEN and CDR2 SYDVKM. V was shortened by 7 bases and J by 3 bases, with 15 bases between the two germline ends. The CDR3 bases are TGTGCCAGCACCGATCCTGGAGGGGACTATGGCTACACCTTC. This gives the protein CASTDPGGDYGYTF.

The chain carries TRBV11-3 and TRBJ2-7; 9 bases align to TRBD2. The CDR3 spans 16 residues. J was trimmed by 7 bases and V by 5 bases; bases with no gene match: 15. Per germline, CDR1 SGHNT and CDR2 YENEEA. The DNA of the CDR3 is TGTGCCAGCAGCCGGAGAGGTGCTAGCGGGGCGGGGGAGCAGTACTTC. This codes for CASSRRGASGAGEQYF.

The gene calls are TRBV2 and TRBJ1-3, with D perhaps matching TRBD1 (5 bases). Germline CDR1 SNHLY, CDR2 FYNNEI. V dropped 6 bases and J dropped 7 bases, with 16 bases sitting between them. The CDR3 spans 14 residues. Here the CDR3 reads CASRSRDGINTIYF. CDR3 bases: TGTGCCAGCAGATCGCGGGACGGTATTAACACCATATATTTT.

The V gene is TRBV27, the J gene TRBJ1-1; a possible D gene is TRBD1 (6 bases). The CDR3 runs to 15 residues. Trimming left V 6 bases short and J 4 bases short, with 18 bases between. CDR1 and CDR2 from the germline V gene are MNHEY and SMNVEV (reference sequence). The CDR3 DNA follows: TGTGCCAGCAGGGTCGGGGGGGGCGCGACCACTGAAGCTTTCTTT. It encodes CASRVGGGATTEAFF.

The chain carries TRBV6-6 and TRBJ2-7, with 9 positions matching TRBD1. The CDR3 loop spans 16 amino acids. The J segment lost 4 bases and the V segment lost 9 bases, leaving 16 bases of the junction unmatched. Germline V lookup: CDR1 MNHNY, CDR2 SVGAGI (reference sequence). The CDR3 bases are TGTGCCAGTCAACCGCACCTGGGGACAGGGTGGTACGAGCAGTACTTC. It specifies CASQPHLGTGWYEQYF.

V and J are TRBV27 and TRBJ2-4, with a possible D match to TRBD1 (5 bases). V gave up 3 bases and J gave up 4 bases, with 7 bases separating them. This CDR3 is 13 amino acids long. Germline CDR1 MNHEY, CDR2 SMNVEV (reference sequence). The DNA for the CDR3 is TGTGCCAGCAGTTTTGGGGCGAAAAACATTCAGTACTTC. This encodes CASSFGAKNIQYF.

The J gene is TRBJ1-2, the V gene TRBV7-9, with 8 bases that match TRBD1. V trimming: 5 bases; J trimming: 6 bases; junction bases outside the gene matches: 5. Germline V gene sequence: CDR1 SEHNR, CDR2 FQNEAQ (reference sequence). The CDR3 runs 13 residues. Here the CDR3 reads CASSPQGADGYTF. The CDR3 region has the DNA TGTGCCAGCAGCCCGCAGGGGGCGGATGGCTACACCTTC.

This clone has more than one count but fewer than ten. The chain carries TRBV5-1 and TRBJ2-1, with 7 bases identical to TRBD2. The CDR3 runs 15 residues. V shed 3 bases, J shed 8 bases, and the junction held 11 bases outside the gene matches. Germline V CDR1 and CDR2: SGHRS, YFSETQ. CDR3 coding DNA: TGCGCCAGCAGCTGGGGGGGGAGCCTGATGGATGAGCAGTTCTTC. Residues: CASSWGGSLMDEQFF.

The V call is TRBV19, the J call TRBJ2-1; D might be TRBD2 (6 bases). This CDR3 region has 15 residues. From germline, CDR1 is LNHDA and CDR2 SQIVND (reference sequence). V was clipped by 3 bases and J by 4 bases, with 13 bases between them. The CDR3 DNA follows: TGTGCCAGTAGTATCGCATCGGAGGGTTACAATGAGCAGTTCTTC. This encodes CASSIASEGYNEQFF.

The chain recombines TRBV27 with TRBJ1-3; 7 bases line up with TRBD1. The CDR3 has 15 residues. Germline V lookup: CDR1 MNHEY, CDR2 SMNVEV (reference sequence). With V trimmed by 2 bases and J by 3 bases, 4 bases remained unmatched. CDR3 in DNA: TGTGCCAGCAGTTTAACCCAGGGGGATGGAAACACCATATATTTT. Translating it yields CASSLTQGDGNTIYF.

This chain links TRBV28 with TRBJ2-3; 9 bases align to TRBD2. Per germline, CDR1 MDHEN and CDR2 SYDVKM. With V trimmed by 2 bases and J by 0 bases, 0 bases remained unmatched. The CDR3 spans 15 residues. The CDR3 sequence: CASSLTSGSTDTQYF. For the CDR3, the DNA is TGTGCCAGCAGTTTAACTAGCGGGAGCACAGATACGCAGTATTTT.

This chain uses TRBV7-2 with TRBJ1-1, with 7 nucleotides matching TRBD1. The V segment lost 5 bases and the J segment 1 base; nucleotides outside the gene matches: 7. CDR1 is SGHTA, CDR2 FQGNSA, per germline. The CDR3 is 15 residues long. The CDR3 protein is CASSRNRGKNTEAFF. CDR3 bases: TGTGCCAGCAGCCGGAACAGGGGCAAGAACACTGAAGCTTTCTTT.

In its sample, this clone was seen a few times. The V gene is TRBV6-5, the J gene TRBJ2-5, with a weak D call TRBD2 (5 bases). Trimming left V 6 bases short and J 5 bases short, with 13 bases between. The germline V gene has CDR1 MNHEY and CDR2 SVGAGI. This CDR3 has 13 amino acids. CDR3 nucleotides: TGTGCCAGCAGCCCCCCCGGGATCGAGACCCAGTACTTC. Encoded protein: CASSPPGIETQYF.

The rearrangement joins TRBV7-2 to TRBJ2-1, with TRBD2 matching 15 bases. In germline, CDR1 is SGHTA, CDR2 FQGNSA. Losses at the gene ends were 3 bases for V and 13 bases for J; bases not matched to a gene: 10. This CDR3 has 16 residues. The CDR3 sequence is CASSLGRTSGGAVQFF. In DNA form, the CDR3 reads TGTGCCAGCAGCTTGGGCCGGACTAGCGGGGGGGCGGTACAGTTCTTC.

This clone was seen a few times. The chain joins TRBV6-5 to TRBJ1-3, with D tentatively TRBD1 (6 bases). Germline V lookup: CDR1 MNHEY, CDR2 SVGAGI. This CDR3 has 15 residues. V was trimmed by 3 bases and J by 0 bases, leaving 9 bases between them. In nucleotides, the CDR3 is TGTGCCAGCAGTTATCAACAGGGCTCTGGAAACACCATATATTTT. Translating gives CASSYQQGSGNTIYF.

This clone turned up a few times. This chain links TRBV29-1 with TRBJ2-5; perhaps TRBD1 as D (5 bases). The CDR3 is 13 residues long. Germline assignment: CDR1 SQVTM and CDR2 ANQGSEA. V shed 6 bases and J shed 2 bases, with 13 bases lying between them. CDR3 loop: CSVIPTVQETQYF. Written as DNA, the CDR3 is TGCAGCGTAATCCCGACAGTACAAGAGACCCAGTACTTC.

V is TRBV7-8 and J is TRBJ1-1; D unclear. V lost 0 bases and J 0 bases, leaving 17 bases between the germline ends. CDR1 and CDR2 (germline): SGHVS, FQNEAQ. CDR3 size: 18 residues. The CDR3 DNA reads TGTGCCAGCAGCTTAGCGCGTTTCACTAGGTATATGAACACTGAAGCTTTCTTT. This codes for CASSLARFTRYMNTEAFF.

This clone was picked up a small number of times. The chain links TRBV18 to TRBJ1-1; D perhaps matches TRBD1 (5 bases). The CDR3 contains 14 residues. V dropped 2 bases and J dropped 5 bases, with 12 bases sitting between them. The germline V gene has CDR1 KGHSH and CDR2 LQKENI. CDR3: CASSPSGLTTEAFF. Written as DNA, the CDR3 is TGTGCCAGCTCACCATCAGGGTTAACGACTGAAGCTTTCTTT.